One sample yielded the 32 T cell receptor beta chains listed below, sequenced in a study of circulating tumor DNA in untreated peripheral T-cell lymphoma listed by TCRdb under 2021. Library creation used the immunoSEQ multiplex PCR assay. The clones in this table, taken by TCRdb from immuneACCESS, are in-frame only. Not every clone is retained; where verified, under half of the shortfall comes from an unresolved V gene, and the cause of the rest is unknown. The sample has 5,000 to 7,500 clones on record, roughly 80% of them singletons. Under 30% of the sample rests with the top ten. Material: tumor tissue. These TCRs come from a human donor with peripheral T-cell lymphoma.

This clone occurred a few times. The chain employs TRBV29-1 and TRBJ2-7; 7 bases fit TRBD2. Looked up from germline, CDR1 is SQVTM and CDR2 is ANQGSEA. The CDR3 spans 13 residues. Unmatched junction bases numbered 6, after V lost 7 bases and J lost 0 bases. The CDR3: CSGFRGDSYEQYF. As DNA, the CDR3 is TGCAGCGGGTTCCGGGGGGACTCCTACGAGCAGTACTTC.

V gene TRBV19 combines with J gene TRBJ2-7; 7 bases match TRBD1. The CDR3 runs to 15 residues. Germline CDR1 reads LNHDA; CDR2 reads SQIVND (reference sequence). Trimming at V came to 3 bases and at J to 3 bases, leaving 8 bases not matched to a gene. CDR3 in DNA: TGTGCCAGTAGTATGCGAGAAGGGGGCTTCTACGAGCAGTACTTC. Its protein is CASSMREGGFYEQYF.

The J gene is TRBJ2-3, the V gene TRBV11-3, with 7 bases aligning to TRBD2. In germline, CDR1 is SGHNT, CDR2 YENEEA. V was pared by 5 bases and J by 1 base, with 6 bases of the junction left unmatched. The CDR3 contains 15 residues. The CDR3 coding sequence is TGTGCCAGCAGCCCCTTGGCGGGGGGCACAGATACGCAGTATTTT. Translated: CASSPLAGGTDTQYF. Using reference TRBV11-3 and TRBJ2-3 for the parts outside the CDR3, the full variable domain is EAGVVQSPRYKIIEKKQPVAFWCNPISGHNTLYWYLQNLGQGPELLIRYENEEAVDDSQLPKDRFSAERLKGVDSTLKIQPAELGDSAVYLCASSPLAGGTDTQYFGPGTRLTVL.

This chain joins TRBV19 and TRBJ2-5, with D possibly TRBD2 on 5 matching bases. With 7 bases removed from V and 4 bases from J, the gap between germline ends came to 16 bases. Germline assignment: CDR1 LNHDA and CDR2 SQIVND (reference sequence). This CDR3 spans 14 amino acids. CDR3 coding DNA: TGTGCCAGTAATCTAAAAAGAGGGCGAGAGACCCAGTACTTC. Encoded protein: CASNLKRGRETQYF.

The chain has TRBV1 and TRBJ1-6. TRBV1 is a pseudogene. The CDR3 runs to 13 residues. CDR3 sequence reads: CASGREANSPLHF. CDR3 DNA sequence: TGCGCCAGCGGGCGGGAGGCCAATTCACCCCTCCACTTT.

This clone was found a few times. The chain combines TRBV10-2 with TRBJ2-1; no reliable D call. With 4 bases removed from V and 4 bases from J, the gap between germline ends came to 5 bases. CDR3 length: 12 amino acids. Germline V gene sequence: CDR1 WSHSY, CDR2 SAAADI. Here the CDR3 reads CASSGSYNEQFF. The DNA of the CDR3 is TGCGCCAGCAGTGGTAGTTACAATGAGCAGTTCTTC.

The gene calls are TRBV6-8 and TRBJ2-7, with 11 bases aligning to TRBD1. Unmatched junction bases numbered 5, after V lost 5 bases and J lost 2 bases. Germline values: CDR1 MNHGY, CDR2 SAAAGT. The CDR3 length is 15 residues. The CDR3 nucleotides read TGTGCCAGCAGTCTCGTGGACAGGGGGCCCTACGAGCAGTACTTC. It translates to CASSLVDRGPYEQYF.

The chain recombines TRBV11-3 with TRBJ2-5; TRBD2 agrees at 8 bases. Germline V gives CDR1 SGHNT, CDR2 YENEEA. J was trimmed by 7 bases and V by 0 bases; bases with no gene match: 7. The CDR3 sequence is 15 residues long. CDR3 DNA: TGTGCCAGCAGCTTAGATCCGGGACTAGGAGGGACCCAGTACTTC. Its translation is CASSLDPGLGGTQYF.

The chain links TRBV10-2 to TRBJ2-7; no definite D call. Trimming shortened V by 2 bases and J by 2 bases, and 10 bases separated the two germline ends. CDR3 length: 14 residues. Germline lookup yields CDR1 WSHSY and CDR2 SAAADI. This CDR3 reads CASSEQVPPYEQYF. For the CDR3, the DNA is TGCGCCAGCAGTGAGCAGGTACCACCCTACGAGCAGTACTTC.

This clone was observed a handful of times. The V call is TRBV6-8, the J call TRBJ1-5, with D uncertain. CDR1 is MNHGY and CDR2 is SAAAGT in the germline V gene. The V gene lost 2 bases and the J gene lost 6 bases, with 11 bases spanning the gap. The CDR3 has 14 amino acids. The CDR3 DNA is TGTGCCAGCAGTTACGAAGGAGGACGTCAGCCCCAGCATTTT. Translated, it gives CASSYEGGRQPQHF.

As regards this clone: A read error may produce the germline difference seen at one junction end. The chain employs TRBV19 and TRBJ2-4; 11 bases agree with TRBD2. This CDR3 spans 16 amino acids. Germline values: CDR1 LNHDA, CDR2 SQIVND (reference sequence). CDR3 coding DNA: TGTGCCAGTAGCATAGCGGGGGGGCTAGCCAAAAACATTCAGTACTTC. Translation gives CASSIAGGLAKNIQYF.

This clone was recorded only once. V and J are TRBV12-5 and TRBJ2-5; D uncertain. The germline V gene encodes CDR1 LGHNT and CDR2 FRNRAP. This CDR3 region has 17 residues. DNA for the CDR3: TGTGCCAGCACTACCCAAGAAACATGGGGATTAACAGAGACCCAGTACTTC. Protein product: CASTTQETWGLTETQYF. The whole variable domain, filled in from reference TRBV12-5 and TRBJ2-5, reads DARVTQTPRHKVTEMGQEVTMRCQPILGHNTVFWYRQTMMQGLELLAYFRNRAPLDDSGMPKDRFSAEMPDATLATLKIQPSEPRDSAVYFCASTTQETWGLTETQYFGPGTRLLVL.

The chain joins TRBV28 to TRBJ2-1; D is perhaps TRBD2 (5 bases). V shed 3 bases and J shed 4 bases, with 10 bases lying between them. Germline CDR1 reads MDHEN; CDR2 reads SYDVKM. This CDR3 comprises 14 residues. The CDR3 region is CASSFPGVYNEQFF. The CDR3 DNA sequence: TGTGCCAGCAGTTTCCCCGGGGTGTACAATGAGCAGTTCTTC. The complete variable domain, with remaining parts taken from reference TRBV28 and TRBJ2-1, reads DVKVTQSSRYLVKRTGEKVFLECVQDMDHENMFWYRQDPGLGLRLIYFSYDVKMKEKGDIPEGYSVSREKKERFSLILESASTNQTSMYLCASSFPGVYNEQFFGPGTRLTVL.

V and J are TRBV30 and TRBJ1-2; no clear D. Trimming left V 7 bases short and J 1 base short, with 13 bases between. This CDR3 has 13 residues. CDR1 is GTSNPN and CDR2 is SVGIG in the germline V gene (reference sequence). Here the CDR3 DNA reads TGTGCCTTTAAGGGCAGAGGTAACTATGGCTACACCTTC. Protein sequence: CAFKGRGNYGYTF. Supplemented by reference TRBV30 and TRBJ1-2, the full variable domain reads SQTIHQWPATLVQPVGSPLSLECTVEGTSNPNLYWYRQAAGRGLQLLFYSVGIGQISSEVPQNLSASRPQDRQFILSSKKLLLSDSGFYLCAFKGRGNYGYTFGSGTRLTVV.

The gene calls are TRBV6-8 and TRBJ1-5; a weak D match, TRBD1 (5 bases). The CDR3 loop spans 15 amino acids. Germline V CDR1 and CDR2: MNHGY, SAAAGT. Trimming stripped 6 bases from V and 3 bases from J, with 15 bases between. This CDR3 is CASRVRGSHNQPQHF. For the CDR3, the DNA is TGTGCCAGCAGAGTTCGGGGGTCTCACAATCAGCCCCAGCATTTT.

The chain is built from TRBV28 and TRBJ2-3; a weak D match, TRBD2 (5 bases). V gave up 8 bases and J gave up 2 bases, with 17 bases separating them. The CDR3 totals 15 residues. The germline CDR1 and CDR2 sequences are MDHEN and SYDVKM. DNA for the CDR3: TGTGCCAGCTCCGGACTGAAGATAACCACAGATACGCAGTATTTT. This codes for CASSGLKITTDTQYF.

The rearrangement uses TRBV30 and TRBJ1-1, with D uncertain. V was cut by 0 bases and J by 6 bases, with 8 bases left in between. The CDR3 is 12 amino acids. Per germline, CDR1 GTSNPN and CDR2 SVGIG (reference sequence). This CDR3 reads CAWSVIGPEAFF. CDR3 in DNA: TGTGCCTGGAGTGTAATAGGACCTGAAGCTTTCTTT.

The chain links TRBV4-1 to TRBJ2-2; tentatively, D is TRBD2 (6 bases). Germline lookup yields CDR1 MGHRA and CDR2 YSYEKL. The germline V and J ends were trimmed by 1 base and 4 bases, with 13 bases remaining between them. The CDR3 has 16 residues. The CDR3 reads CASSQVPVGGTGELFF. The CDR3 DNA sequence: TGCGCCAGCAGCCAAGTCCCCGTGGGGGGCACCGGGGAGCTGTTTTTT.

This clone was seen a handful of times. This chain links TRBV19 with TRBJ1-4; D may be TRBD1 (6 bases). The germline V and J ends were trimmed by 5 bases and 4 bases, with 20 bases remaining between them. Germline loops: CDR1 LNHDA, CDR2 SQIVND (reference sequence). CDR3 size: 17 residues. CDR3 amino acids: CASSSGGHDPYNEKLFF. CDR3 sequence (DNA): TGTGCCAGTAGTTCTGGGGGGCACGATCCGTATAATGAAAAACTGTTTTTT.

The V call is TRBV29-1, the J call TRBJ1-1; the D is unclear. The V end lost 4 bases, the J end lost 4 bases, and 10 bases lay between the germline ends. This CDR3 is 12 amino acids long. CDR1 is SQVTM and CDR2 is ANQGSEA in the germline V gene. CDR3 residues: CSVATVITEAFF. CDR3 nucleotides: TGCAGCGTTGCCACGGTTATCACTGAAGCTTTCTTT.

The rearrangement uses TRBV10-2 and TRBJ1-2; 8 bases are a match to TRBD1. The CDR3 runs 15 residues. CDR1 WSHSY and CDR2 SAAADI come from the germline V gene. The V gene end was trimmed by 4 bases and the J gene end by 6 bases; junction bases not matched to a gene: 10. The CDR3 here is CASSADQGAVDGYTF. The CDR3 DNA sequence: TGCGCCAGCAGTGCTGACCAGGGGGCAGTTGATGGCTACACCTTC.

The CDR3 is CASSPSGFEQYF. CDR3 sequence (DNA): TGTGCCAGCAGCCCGAGTGGGTTCGAGCAGTACTTC. J is TRBJ2-7 and V is TRBV14; D not certain. The V gene's germline CDR1 is SGHDN and CDR2 FVKESK. This CDR3 contains 12 residues. V lost 4 bases and J lost 6, with 10 bases in between.

The chain uses TRBV28 and TRBJ1-2; 11 nucleotides align to TRBD1. Germline V lookup: CDR1 MDHEN, CDR2 SYDVKM. The CDR3 length is 14 residues. With 8 bases clipped from V and 12 bases from J, the junction kept 14 bases outside the gene matches. The CDR3 DNA is TGTGCCAGCGGACCGAGCTACGGACAGGGGGCTCACACCTTC. Amino acids: CASGPSYGQGAHTF.

The chain joins TRBV6-8 to TRBJ2-7; 7 nucleotides match TRBD1. Germline CDR1 and CDR2: MNHGY and SAAAGT. CDR3 length equals 12 residues. Unmatched junction bases numbered 3, after V lost 10 bases and J lost 0 bases. The CDR3: CATGDSSYEQYF. In nucleotides, the CDR3 is TGTGCCACCGGGGACAGCTCCTACGAGCAGTACTTC.

V and J are TRBV9 and TRBJ1-3, with D unresolved. Between the trimmed V and J ends, which lost 7 bases and 0 bases, there was a span of 14 bases. The CDR3 sequence is 15 residues long. Looked up from germline, CDR1 is SGDLS and CDR2 is YYNGEE. The CDR3 is CASSRYGNSGNTIYF. DNA of the CDR3: TGTGCCAGCTCACGCTACGGGAACTCTGGAAACACCATATATTTT.

The gene calls are TRBV15 and TRBJ1-6; the D is unclear. The CDR3 has 16 residues. The ends were cut back, 1 base at V and 4 bases at J, with 11 bases in the middle. CDR1 and CDR2 from the germline V gene are LNHNV and YYDKDF (reference sequence). CDR3 protein: CATSRVQTRYNSPLHF. The CDR3 coding sequence is TGTGCCACCAGCAGAGTACAGACTCGATATAATTCACCCCTCCACTTT.

The gene calls are TRBV18 and TRBJ1-1, with a tentative D call TRBD1 (5 bases). The CDR3 contains 16 residues. Per the germline V gene, CDR1 is KGHSH and CDR2 is LQKENI. V lost 2 bases, J lost 7 bases, and 20 bases lay in between. The CDR3 loop is CASSPISRPKGLEAFF. For the CDR3, the DNA is TGTGCCAGCTCACCAATCTCTAGGCCGAAGGGGCTTGAAGCTTTCTTT.

The table lists this clone with a count of one. This chain joins TRBV30 and TRBJ2-7, with TRBD2 as a possible D gene (6 bases). This CDR3 has 16 residues. Germline-derived CDR1 and CDR2 are GTSNPN and SVGIG (reference sequence). Trimming pared 4 bases from V and 3 bases from J, leaving 22 bases between. The CDR3 region is CAWIATGVRGDYEQYF. The CDR3, as DNA: TGTGCCTGGATCGCGACGGGGGTCCGCGGGGACTACGAGCAGTACTTC.

The genes are TRBV28 and TRBJ1-2, with TRBD1 matching 7 bases. Germline values: CDR1 MDHEN, CDR2 SYDVKM. CDR3 length: 16 amino acids. The V gene end was trimmed by 5 bases and the J gene end by 0 bases; junction bases not matched to a gene: 9. Here the CDR3 reads CASSPYWTGSNYGYTF. In DNA, the CDR3 is TGTGCCAGCAGTCCATACTGGACAGGTTCTAACTATGGCTACACCTTC.

The rearrangement uses TRBV6-8 and TRBJ2-7; D gene unclear. This CDR3 contains 15 residues. CDR1 is MNHGY and CDR2 is SAAAGT in the germline V gene. V lost 6 bases and J lost 0, with 15 bases in between. CDR3 bases: TGTGCCAGCAGCAAAGGGTCTAGGGACTCCTACGAGCAGTACTTC. Translating gives CASSKGSRDSYEQYF.

The chain carries TRBV30 and TRBJ1-1, with 10 bases aligning to TRBD1. V lost 3 bases and J lost 6; bases outside the gene matches: 7. Germline CDR1 GTSNPN, CDR2 SVGIG (reference sequence). The CDR3 runs 14 residues. CDR3 coding DNA: TGTGCCTGGAGCCCGGGACAGGGGATTGCTGAAGCTTTCTTT. It yields the protein CAWSPGQGIAEAFF.

The chain is built from TRBV18 and TRBJ2-4; no firm D call. CDR1 is KGHSH and CDR2 is LQKENI in the germline V gene. Trimming removed 4 bases at V and 0 bases at J, with 10 bases between. This CDR3 has 15 residues. The CDR3 sequence: CASSLVAVAKNIQYF. As DNA, the CDR3 is TGTGCCAGCTCACTAGTGGCAGTAGCCAAAAACATTCAGTACTTC. The full variable domain, in which reference TRBV18 and TRBJ2-4 provide the parts outside the CDR3, is NAGVMQNPRHLVRRRGQEARLRCSPMKGHSHVYWYRQLPEEGLKFMVYLQKENIIDESGMPKERFSAEFPKEGPSILRIQQVVRGDSAAYFCASSLVAVAKNIQYFGAGTRLSVL.